The next 19 T cell receptor beta chains were all read from a single sample in a study of Tregs in tolerant kidney transplant recipients. Assay: immunoSEQ multiplex PCR; the TCRdb copy retains only in-frame clones and omits some. This table has tens of thousands of clones, 80% to 85% appearing once. Sequenced sample: CD4+ T cells from blood. The receptors shown here come from a human donor in good health.

V usage is TRBV7-9 and J usage is TRBJ1-4; D is perhaps TRBD1 (6 bases). V lost 8 bases to trimming and J lost 7 bases, with 20 bases between them. The CDR3 runs to 15 residues. The germline V gene encodes CDR1 SEHNR and CDR2 FQNEAQ (reference sequence). DNA of the CDR3: TGTGCCAGCTCCCCGAGGCCGACAGGCGGTGAAAAACTGTTTTTT. Amino acid sequence: CASSPRPTGGEKLFF.

This clone was seen a single time. The chain employs TRBV12-5 and TRBJ2-3; D perhaps matches TRBD1 (6 bases). The CDR3 loop spans 15 amino acids. Trimming took 5 bases from V and 6 from J, leaving 18 bases between them. Germline CDR1 and CDR2: LGHNT and FRNRAP. The CDR3 DNA reads TGTGCTAGTGGTACTGACAGGATTATTCGGGATACGCAGTATTTT. This sequence encodes CASGTDRIIRDTQYF.

This chain joins TRBV29-1 and TRBJ2-1; the match to TRBD2 covers 11 bases. The CDR3 covers 15 residues. The V and J ends lost 6 bases and 7 bases, in that order; junction bases with no gene match: 11. Germline V gives CDR1 SQVTM, CDR2 ANQGSEA. In DNA, the CDR3 is TGCAGCGTCGCCGATAGCGGGAGGGCCTCTAATGAGCAGTTCTTC. Translating it yields CSVADSGRASNEQFF.

The CDR3 sequence: CAWRKLRTGELFF. DNA of the CDR3: TGTGCCTGGAGGAAACTTCGTACCGGGGAGCTGTTTTTT. The V and J genes are TRBV30 and TRBJ2-2; D is unresolved. Trimming left V 3 bases short and J 5 bases short, with 10 bases between. The CDR3 sequence is 13 residues long. The germline CDR1 and CDR2 sequences are GTSNPN and SVGIG (reference sequence).

This sequence joins TRBV6-5 and TRBJ1-1, with 9 bases matching TRBD1. J lost 11 bases, V lost 2 bases, and 9 bases had no gene match. Germline lookup yields CDR1 MNHEY and CDR2 SVGAGI. The CDR3 is made up of 14 amino acids. In DNA form, the CDR3 reads TGTGCCAGCAGTTACGTCCCGGGACAGGGAGAGGCTTTCTTT. Translating it yields CASSYVPGQGEAFF.

In this sample, this clone turned up a few times. The rearrangement joins TRBV5-1 to TRBJ2-1; 7 bases align to TRBD2. The germline gives CDR1 SGHRS, CDR2 YFSETQ. Losses at the gene ends were 6 bases for V and 2 bases for J; bases not matched to a gene: 8. The CDR3 is 15 amino acids. DNA for the CDR3: TGCGCCAGCACCGCAGCGGGAAGCACCTACAATGAGCAGTTCTTC. Amino acid sequence: CASTAAGSTYNEQFF.

As DNA, the CDR3 is TGCGCCAGCAGCCAAGAGGGCAGGGGTAGTCAGCCCCAGCATTTT. Its protein product is CASSQEGRGSQPQHF. This sequence joins TRBV4-3 and TRBJ1-5; TRBD1 might be the D (6 bases). The germline V gene has CDR1 LGHNA and CDR2 YSLEER. The CDR3 runs 15 residues. V gave up 0 bases and J gave up 6 bases, with 12 bases separating them.

The V and J genes are TRBV7-2 and TRBJ2-7, with 11 nucleotides matching TRBD2. Germline CDR1 SGHTA, CDR2 FQGNSA. CDR3 length equals 15 residues. The V segment lost 5 bases and the J segment 0 bases; nucleotides outside the gene matches: 3. CDR3 sequence (DNA): TGTGCCAGCAGCATAGGACTAGCGGGCTCCTACGAGCAGTACTTC. It encodes CASSIGLAGSYEQYF.

This chain connects TRBV4-3 to TRBJ2-3; 12 bases line up with TRBD2. Germline loops: CDR1 LGHNA, CDR2 YSLEER. J was trimmed by 5 bases and V by 4 bases; bases with no gene match: 1. The CDR3 contains 14 residues. The CDR3 region is CASSPSGRGDTQYF. CDR3 sequence (DNA): TGCGCCAGCAGCCCTAGCGGGAGGGGAGATACGCAGTATTTT.

The chain is built from TRBV2 and TRBJ2-1; tentatively, D is TRBD1 (6 bases). Trimming pared 2 bases from V and 4 bases from J, leaving 12 bases between. The V gene's germline CDR1 is SNHLY and CDR2 FYNNEI. This CDR3 spans 15 amino acids. The CDR3 region has the DNA TGTGCCAGCAGTGAACAGGCAGGGGAGTACAATGAGCAGTTCTTC. This codes for CASSEQAGEYNEQFF.

The chain is built from TRBV25-1 and TRBJ2-5; D is undetermined. The CDR3 has 16 amino acids. Germline V CDR1 and CDR2: MGHDK, SYGVNS. V was trimmed by 1 base and J by 4 bases, leaving 16 bases between them. The CDR3 DNA reads as TGTGCCAGCAGTGAATCAGTCTCTGGGATCGGAGAGACCCAGTACTTC. This encodes CASSESVSGIGETQYF.

This CDR3 is CASSPRYDVGPQHF. The DNA of the CDR3 is TGTGCCAGCAGTCCGCGTTATGACGTGGGGCCCCAGCATTTT. The V gene is TRBV6-6, the J gene TRBJ1-5; D call uncertain. The germline gives CDR1 MNHNY, CDR2 SVGAGI (reference sequence). V gave up 5 bases and J gave up 9 bases, with 17 bases separating them. The CDR3 has 14 residues.

V gene TRBV5-1 combines with J gene TRBJ2-7, with 13 bases that match TRBD2. The CDR3 is 14 amino acids. Losses at the gene ends were 4 bases for V and 7 bases for J; bases not matched to a gene: 5. Per the germline V gene, CDR1 is SGHRS and CDR2 is YFSETQ. The CDR3 reads CASSGLAGVREQYF. The DNA of the CDR3 is TGCGCCAGCAGCGGACTAGCGGGAGTAAGAGAGCAGTACTTC.

The genes are TRBV11-1 and TRBJ2-6; D gene ambiguous. Trimming stripped 5 bases from V and 0 bases from J, with 8 bases between. CDR1 and CDR2 from the germline V gene are SGHAT and FQDESV (reference sequence). The CDR3 runs to 15 residues. In DNA, the CDR3 is TGTGCCAGCAGCGGCAGGTTCTCTGGGGCCAACGTCCTGACTTTC. It translates to CASSGRFSGANVLTF.

In its sample, this clone was seen once. The genes are TRBV5-1 and TRBJ2-7; TRBD1 matches 10 bases. Per germline, CDR1 SGHRS and CDR2 YFSETQ. V shed 4 bases, J shed 3 bases, and the junction held 7 bases outside the gene matches. The CDR3 has 15 amino acids. The CDR3 DNA reads as TGCGCCAGCAGCCCTCCGGGACAGGGGCTCTACGAGCAGTACTTC. Translated: CASSPPGQGLYEQYF.

This clone was detected only once. This chain uses TRBV27 with TRBJ1-4; the D gene is possibly TRBD1 (5 bases). The germline gives CDR1 MNHEY, CDR2 SMNVEV (reference sequence). V was cut by 5 bases and J by 3 bases, with 13 bases left in between. CDR3 length equals 15 residues. The CDR3 sequence: CASSKTGRANEKLFF. DNA of the CDR3: TGTGCCAGCAGTAAAACGGGACGGGCTAATGAAAAACTGTTTTTT.

The CDR3 spells CASSVAEETQYF. The CDR3 DNA reads as TGTGCCAGCAGCGTAGCAGAGGAGACCCAGTACTTC. The V gene is TRBV9, the J gene TRBJ2-5, with D uncertain. The CDR3 covers 12 residues. V dropped 0 bases and J dropped 5 bases, with 5 bases sitting between them. Germline CDR1 SGDLS, CDR2 YYNGEE. Variable domain in full (rest from reference TRBV9 and TRBJ2-5): DSGVTQTPKHLITATGQRVTLRCSPRSGDLSVYWYQQSLDQGLQFLIQYYNGEERAKGNILERFSAQQFPDLHSELNLSSLELGDSALYFCASSVAEETQYFGPGTRLLVL.

This clone was counted ten times or more. This sequence joins TRBV2 and TRBJ1-3; D remains ambiguous. V lost 0 bases to trimming and J lost 0 bases, with 15 bases between them. Germline lookup yields CDR1 SNHLY and CDR2 FYNNEI. The CDR3 is made up of 18 amino acids. The CDR3 is CASSEALGRLGSGNTIYF. The CDR3, as DNA: TGTGCCAGCAGTGAAGCGCTTGGCAGGTTGGGCTCTGGAAACACCATATATTTT.

This chain connects TRBV4-1 to TRBJ2-7, with D unresolved. The germline V and J ends were trimmed by 4 bases and 5 bases, with 12 bases remaining between them. Germline CDR1 reads MGHRA; CDR2 reads YSYEKL. This CDR3 contains 13 residues. CDR3 coding DNA: TGCGCCAGCAGCCCGAGGTGGGTCAACGAGCAGTACTTC. Translated, it gives CASSPRWVNEQYF.